This TCR beta chain is drawn from a study of human T cells and chemical hapten exposure. In its sample, this clonotype was seen a few times. Antigen specificity is unknown. The study, taken as a whole, reports: There were significantly more large CDR3 similarity clusters among expanded TCRs than among controls.

This CDR3 is built from 14 residues. The germline gives CDR1 SEHNR, CDR2 FQNEAQ (reference sequence). V was trimmed by 2 bases and J by 6 bases, leaving 13 bases between them. Noted time point: patch test 2, 6 weeks after DPC sensitization. Treatment denoted: therapeutic diphenylcyclopropenone sensitization with weekly scalp DPC. Ahead of each patch test application, blood was drawn. Each CDR3 protein is one row after TCRdb ran MiXCR on the RACE reads. The profile shows 350,000 to 400,000 distinct CDR3 sequences, about 6.9% of them singletons. The sequencing used whole blood, collected in connection with sensitization to the hapten diphenylcyclopropenone (DPC). The chain uses TRBV7-9 and TRBJ1-1; possible D gene TRBD1, 6 bases. The sequence derives from a woman aged 18-35 years with alopecia areata. Some clones in this sample may be carry-over from other donors' samples. DNA of the CDR3: TGTGCCAGCAGCTTAATGGTGGGGACACCTGAAGCTTTCTTT. Amino acid sequence: CASSLMVGTPEAFF.